This entry lists 30 T cell receptor beta chains sequenced from one sample in a study of T cell responses to AZD1222 COVID-19 vaccine. Only in-frame clones appear in the TCRdb table, and some are missing; sequencing was by immunoSEQ multiplex PCR. The sample yields fewer than 150,000 clones, about 90% seen once. This material consisted of peripheral blood, taken 28 days after the second AZD1222 dose. Receptors were obtained from an adult who received the AZD1222 COVID-19 vaccine.

The chain carries TRBV11-2 and TRBJ2-1; D unclear. CDR3 length equals 13 residues. V dropped 0 bases and J dropped 7 bases, with 7 bases sitting between them. The V gene's germline CDR1 is SGHAT and CDR2 FQNNGV. In DNA form, the CDR3 reads TGTGCCAGCAGCTTAGATAATATGAATGAGCAGTTCTTC. The encoded protein is CASSLDNMNEQFF.

The genes are TRBV24-1 and TRBJ2-3, with 11 bases lining up with TRBD2. The ends lost 4 bases at V and 2 bases at J; junction bases unmatched: 4. CDR1 is KGHDR and CDR2 is SFDVKD in the germline V gene. The CDR3 consists of 16 residues. The CDR3 sequence: CATSERLAGNTDTQYF. CDR3 sequence (DNA): TGTGCCACCAGTGAGCGACTAGCGGGGAACACAGATACGCAGTATTTT.

The rearrangement links TRBV23-1 to TRBJ1-1; no clear D gene. TRBV23-1 is classed as an ORF, of uncertain function. CDR3 length: 16 residues. The germline V and J ends were trimmed by 0 bases and 3 bases, with 14 bases remaining between them. In DNA, the CDR3 is TGCGCCAGCAGTCAATCTAGTCATACCGAAGACACTGAAGCTTTCTTT. This sequence encodes CASSQSSHTEDTEAFF.

The V gene is TRBV7-9, the J gene TRBJ2-3, with 7 nucleotides matching TRBD1. The trim removed 8 bases at V and 4 bases at J, leaving 12 bases unmatched. This CDR3 comprises 15 residues. CDR1 SEHNR and CDR2 FQNEAQ come from the germline V gene (reference sequence). CDR3 bases: TGTGCCAGCGCTCTACAGGGGAGTGGAGCAGATACGCAGTATTTT. Protein sequence: CASALQGSGADTQYF.

V and J are TRBV7-8 and TRBJ1-1, with D hard to call. Germline V gene lookup returns CDR1 SGHVS and CDR2 FQNEAQ. The CDR3 has 14 residues. V was trimmed by 5 bases and J by 0 bases, leaving 10 bases between them. The CDR3 DNA follows: TGTGCCAGCAGCACAGACAAGTTGAACACTGAAGCTTTCTTT. This encodes CASSTDKLNTEAFF.

This chain connects TRBV24-1 to TRBJ1-5, with a tentative D call TRBD1 (6 bases). The CDR3 is made up of 15 amino acids. Germline CDR1 is KGHDR and CDR2 is SFDVKD. V was pared by 4 bases and J by 3 bases, with 12 bases between. The CDR3 loop is CATSDPGGPNQPQHF. As DNA, the CDR3 is TGTGCCACCAGTGACCCCGGGGGGCCCAATCAGCCCCAGCATTTT.

The chain has TRBV6-5 and TRBJ1-6, with D unresolved. Germline V CDR1 and CDR2: MNHEY, SVGAGI. This CDR3 contains 13 residues. With 7 bases removed from V and 8 bases from J, the gap between germline ends came to 12 bases. The CDR3 reads CASNVLSYSPLHF. CDR3 nucleotide sequence: TGTGCCAGCAACGTCCTCTCCTATTCACCCCTCCACTTT.

The CDR3 is CASSLPIGGNTGELFF. Written as DNA, the CDR3 is TGCGCCAGCAGCCTACCCATTGGGGGGAACACCGGGGAGCTGTTTTTT. The chain joins TRBV4-1 to TRBJ2-2; the D call may be TRBD1 or TRBD2 (5 bases each). Trimming pared 4 bases from V and 1 base from J, leaving 13 bases between. Germline V gene sequence: CDR1 MGHRA, CDR2 YSYEKL. This CDR3 has 16 residues.

The V and J genes are TRBV2 and TRBJ2-2, with a weak D call TRBD1 (7 bases). Germline lookup yields CDR1 SNHLY and CDR2 FYNNEI. Trimming took 8 bases from V and 6 from J, leaving 13 bases between them. The CDR3 covers 13 residues. The CDR3 DNA follows: TGTGCCAGCGATGACAGGGAGGCCGGGGAGCTGTTTTTT. It is translated as CASDDREAGELFF.

The rearrangement links TRBV2 to TRBJ2-3, with 10 bases matching TRBD2. Germline V gives CDR1 SNHLY, CDR2 FYNNEI. This CDR3 has 15 residues. After removal of 5 bases from V and 5 bases from J, the junction contained 7 bases not matched to a gene. CDR3: CASSNSGRRGDTQYF. CDR3 DNA: TGTGCCAGCAGTAATAGCGGGAGGAGGGGAGATACGCAGTATTTT.

This clone appeared a few times. This chain links TRBV4-2 with TRBJ1-4, with 8 nucleotides matching TRBD1. The germline CDR1 and CDR2 sequences are LGHNA and YNFKEQ. This CDR3 is 18 amino acids long. Trimming removed 0 bases from V and 7 bases from J; junction bases left unmatched: 13. The DNA of the CDR3 is TGTGCCAGCAGCCAAGATGAGTCGCGCGGACAGGGCGCTGAAAAACTGTTTTTT. It is translated as CASSQDESRGQGAEKLFF.

The gene calls are TRBV6-1 and TRBJ2-7, with D possibly TRBD1 on 5 matching bases. Germline CDR1 MNHNS, CDR2 SASEGT. Trimming removed 3 bases at V and 4 bases at J, with 13 bases between. The CDR3 consists of 14 residues. The CDR3 sequence: CASSDSPDSYEQYF. DNA for the CDR3: TGTGCCAGCAGTGATTCACCCGACAGTTACGAGCAGTACTTC.

A single count supports this clone. The J gene is TRBJ2-7, the V gene TRBV6-1; weak D call: TRBD1 (5 bases). The germline V gene encodes CDR1 MNHNS and CDR2 SASEGT. This CDR3 is built from 14 residues. V was trimmed by 6 bases and J by 0 bases, leaving 12 bases between them. This CDR3 is CASSPLQVSYEQYF. The CDR3 DNA is TGTGCCAGCAGCCCCCTACAGGTCTCCTACGAGCAGTACTTC.

This chain links TRBV18 with TRBJ2-5; 8 nucleotides align to TRBD1. Per the germline V gene, CDR1 is KGHSH and CDR2 is LQKENI. The CDR3 consists of 16 residues. The V segment lost 3 bases and the J segment 5 bases; nucleotides outside the gene matches: 11. The CDR3 nucleotides are TGTGCCAGCTCACCCTCCGTGACAGGGGTGACGGAGACCCAGTACTTC. Translated, it gives CASSPSVTGVTETQYF.

About this clone itself: Here the CDR3 omits its conserved ending phenylalanine or tryptophan, so a read error is the likely source. The DNA is omitted, as the CDR3 cannot be located on it reliably, and the CDR3 follows TCRdb's listing. V usage is TRBV28 and J usage is TRBJ1-1. 11 amino acids form the CDR3, both terminal residues included. Germline V CDR1 and CDR2: MDHEN, SYDVKM. The CDR3 reads CASSSPGSHAN.

The chain has TRBV28 and TRBJ1-2; D might be TRBD1 (5 bases). The V and J ends lost 2 bases and 2 bases respectively, with 18 bases between them. CDR1 and CDR2 (germline): MDHEN, SYDVKM. This CDR3 is built from 17 residues. Here the CDR3 DNA reads TGTGCCAGCAGTTTACCCGGGACCGCAAGCCACAACTATGGCTACACCTTC. As protein: CASSLPGTASHNYGYTF.

This clone was observed once. The chain carries TRBV3-1 (or the pseudogene TRBV3-2) and TRBJ2-7; 8 positions agree with TRBD1. The CDR3 covers 13 residues. Germline V gene lookup returns CDR1 LGHDT and CDR2 YNNKEL (reference sequence). The junction had 6 bases not matched to a gene; V was cut back by 7 bases and J by 4 bases. In nucleotides, the CDR3 is TGTGCCAGCACCCAGGGGGCATCTTACGAGCAGTACTTC. It translates to CASTQGASYEQYF.

This chain uses TRBV2 with TRBJ1-4; the match to TRBD1 covers 8 bases. The junction had 6 bases not matched to a gene; V was cut back by 7 bases and J by 2 bases. Per germline, CDR1 SNHLY and CDR2 FYNNEI. This CDR3 has 15 residues. The CDR3 sequence: CASTPDRATNEKLFF. The CDR3 DNA sequence: TGTGCCAGCACCCCGGACAGGGCCACTAATGAAAAACTGTTTTTT.

The V and J genes are TRBV3-1 (or the pseudogene TRBV3-2) and TRBJ1-1; D possibly corresponds to TRBD1 (6 bases). V was pared by 4 bases and J by 0 bases, with 15 bases between. Germline-derived CDR1 and CDR2 are LGHDT and YNNKEL (reference sequence). The CDR3 is made up of 16 amino acids. The CDR3 protein is CASSRQGTLLNTEAFF. DNA for the CDR3: TGTGCCAGCAGCCGCCAGGGGACCCTTCTGAACACTGAAGCTTTCTTT.

The chain uses TRBV10-2 and TRBJ1-5, with 9 bases matching TRBD1. The V gene end was trimmed by 4 bases and the J gene end by 7 bases; junction bases not matched to a gene: 14. The CDR3 sequence is 17 residues long. Germline CDR1 WSHSY, CDR2 SAAADI. The DNA of the CDR3 is TGCGCCAGCAGTGCCTCCCTCGGGACAGGGTTAGAACAGCCCCAGCATTTT. This encodes CASSASLGTGLEQPQHF.

This rearrangement joins TRBV7-2 to TRBJ1-5, with TRBD1 matching over 9 bases. Germline loops: CDR1 SGHTA, CDR2 FQGNSA. The CDR3 is made up of 16 amino acids. Trimming at V came to 5 bases and at J to 6 bases, leaving 11 bases not matched to a gene. The CDR3 DNA reads as TGTGCCAGCAGCGCCCGGACAGGGGCCTTTGCTCAGCCCCAGCATTTT. Protein sequence: CASSARTGAFAQPQHF. The full variable domain, rest sourced from reference TRBV7-2 and TRBJ1-5, is GAGVSQSPSNKVTEKGKDVELRCDPISGHTALYWYRQSLGQGLEFLIYFQGNSAPDKSGLPSDRFSAERTGGSVSTLTIQRTQQEDSAVYLCASSARTGAFAQPQHFGDGTRLSIL.

This chain joins TRBV5-6 and TRBJ1-4; the D gene is possibly TRBD1 (5 bases). The CDR3 runs 15 residues. Trimming left V 3 bases short and J 2 bases short, with 11 bases between. Germline CDR1 and CDR2: SGHDT and YYEEEE. CDR3 sequence (DNA): TGTGCCAGCAGCTCTCTAGGGGAGACTAATGAAAAACTGTTTTTT. Protein sequence: CASSSLGETNEKLFF. The variable domain in full, with the rest retrieved from reference TRBV5-6 and TRBJ1-4, is DAGVTQSPTHLIKTRGQQVTLRCSPKSGHDTVSWYQQALGQGPQFIFQYYEEEERQRGNFPDRFSGHQFPNYSSELNVNALLLGDSALYLCASSSLGETNEKLFFGSGTQLSVL.

The rearrangement joins TRBV27 to TRBJ1-1; D is ambiguous. This CDR3 spans 14 amino acids. V was pared by 0 bases and J by 2 bases, with 7 bases between. CDR1 is MNHEY, CDR2 SMNVEV, per germline (reference sequence). This CDR3 reads CASSLSGSNTEAFF. The CDR3 nucleotides read TGTGCCAGCAGTTTATCGGGATCCAACACTGAAGCTTTCTTT.

This clone was detected only a few times. V and J are TRBV11-2 and TRBJ1-2; D uncertain. Trimming removed 5 bases from V and 6 bases from J, with 13 bases in between. The CDR3 spans 13 residues. CDR1 is SGHAT, CDR2 FQNNGV, per germline. The CDR3 here is CASSLNLANGYTF. CDR3 coding DNA: TGTGCCAGCAGCCTAAACCTAGCAAATGGCTACACCTTC.

This chain uses TRBV3-1 (or the pseudogene TRBV3-2) with TRBJ1-3; no clear D gene. Looked up from germline, CDR1 is LGHDT and CDR2 is YNNKEL (reference sequence). The CDR3 is made up of 14 amino acids. The V gene lost 1 base and the J gene lost 3 bases, with 7 bases spanning the gap. CDR3 region: CASSQVGRGNTIYF. Here the CDR3 DNA reads TGTGCCAGCAGCCAAGTGGGCCGTGGAAACACCATATATTTT.

This chain joins TRBV6-5 and TRBJ1-5, with a tentative D call TRBD1 (5 bases). CDR1 and CDR2 (germline): MNHEY, SVGAGI. This CDR3 is built from 14 residues. The V end was cut by 0 bases, the J end by 6 bases, with 9 bases between. CDR3 sequence: CASSYSTGGQPQHF. Written as DNA, the CDR3 is TGTGCCAGCAGTTACTCGACGGGGGGTCAGCCCCAGCATTTT.

The J gene is TRBJ2-2, the V gene TRBV18; possibly TRBD1 for D (6 bases). The V gene's germline CDR1 is KGHSH and CDR2 LQKENI. This CDR3 is built from 13 residues. The CDR3 region is CAERTEDTGELFF. CDR3 coding DNA: TGTGCAGAACGGACAGAAGACACCGGGGAGCTGTTTTTT. Together with reference TRBV18 and TRBJ2-2, the CDR3 gives the full variable domain: NAGVMQNPRHLVRRRGQEARLRCSPMKGHSHVYWYRQLPEEGLKFMVYLQKENIIDESGMPKERFSAEFPKEGPSILRIQQVVRGDSAAYFCAERTEDTGELFFGEGSRLTVL.

The chain has TRBV28 and TRBJ2-2; TRBD2 agrees at 7 bases. CDR3 length equals 14 residues. Germline V CDR1 and CDR2: MDHEN, SYDVKM. With 6 bases clipped from V and 2 bases from J, the junction kept 3 bases outside the gene matches. In DNA, the CDR3 is TGTGCCAGCAGACTGACTAGCAACACCGGGGAGCTGTTTTTT. Amino acids: CASRLTSNTGELFF.

The J gene is TRBJ1-3, the V gene TRBV3-1 (or the pseudogene TRBV3-2); D gene uncertain. The CDR3 extends over 11 amino acids. In germline, CDR1 is LGHDT, CDR2 YNNKEL (reference sequence). The germline V and J ends were trimmed by 8 bases and 2 bases, with 4 bases remaining between them. This CDR3 reads CASGTGNTIYF. CDR3 in DNA: TGTGCCAGCGGGACTGGAAACACCATATATTTT.

CDR3 residues: CASSIDKDDTQYF. In DNA, the CDR3 is TGTGCCAGTAGTATAGACAAAGATGATACGCAGTATTTT. The rearrangement links TRBV19 to TRBJ2-3; D unclear. Between the trimmed V and J ends, which lost 0 bases and 6 bases, there was a span of 7 bases. CDR3 length: 13 amino acids. In germline, CDR1 is LNHDA, CDR2 SQIVND (reference sequence).